Below, one T cell receptor (beta chain) is given with its context. This specimen comes from a study of cytomegalovirus exposure and HLA in healthy donors. The PCR contained 60 Vbeta and 13 Jbeta primers. The data were produced by immunoSEQ multiplex PCR, yet TCRdb's version contains in-frame clones alone and is incomplete. The repertoire has 100,000 to 150,000 clones, 75% to 85% of them found once; the top ten carry roughly 4%. The TCR sequence derives from a woman between 40 and 55 years old in good health and CMV-seronegative. Specimen: PBMCs.

The CDR3: CASSPQGTDGANVLTF. CDR3 nucleotide sequence: TGTGCCAGCTCACCACAGGGGACAGATGGGGCCAACGTCCTGACTTTC. The chain carries TRBV18 and TRBJ2-6; 7 nucleotides match TRBD1. The CDR3 extends over 16 amino acids. J lost 3 bases, V lost 1 base, and 3 bases had no gene match. Germline V gene sequence: CDR1 KGHSH, CDR2 LQKENI.